This T cell receptor beta chain was observed in a study of cytomegalovirus exposure and HLA in healthy donors. Primers: 60 Vbeta forward and 13 Jbeta reverse. Repertoires were generated with immunoSEQ multiplex PCR, while TCRdb's copy carries only in-frame clones and drops some. Seen here are 110,000 to 150,000 clones, 65% to 85% observed once, and the top ten hold around 7%. Comments on this clone: The antigen is undetermined.

Germline CDR1 and CDR2: GTSNPN and SVGIG (reference sequence). This CDR3 spans 13 amino acids. V lost 7 bases and J 6 bases, leaving 18 bases between the germline ends. Overall study results and limits: Analysis was performed later, and it showed HLA-associated TCR beta chains to be more clonally expanded than equally common others. Most likely, a cluster of highly shared sequence variants arose as a sequencing artifact.

V is TRBV30 and J is TRBJ1-2, with TRBD1 as a possible D gene (6 bases). Sequencing input: PBMCs. The source of this sequence is a man aged 30 to 39 in good health and CMV-seronegative. CDR3 amino acids: CASEGGGRNGYTF. The CDR3 nucleotides read TGTGCCTCGGAAGGGGGGGGCAGGAATGGCTACACCTTC.